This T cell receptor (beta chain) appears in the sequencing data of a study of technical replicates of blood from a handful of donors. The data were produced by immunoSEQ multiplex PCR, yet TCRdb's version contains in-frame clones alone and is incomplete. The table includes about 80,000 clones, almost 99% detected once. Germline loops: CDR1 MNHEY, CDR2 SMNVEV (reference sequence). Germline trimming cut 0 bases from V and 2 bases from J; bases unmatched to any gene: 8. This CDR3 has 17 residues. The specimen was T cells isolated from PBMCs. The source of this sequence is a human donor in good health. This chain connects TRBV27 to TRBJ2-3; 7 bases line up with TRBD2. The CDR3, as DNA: TGTGCCAGCAGTTTATCGAGGCGGGAGCTTTTCACAGATACGCAGTATTTT. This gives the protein CASSLSRRELFTDTQYF.